A selection of T cell receptor beta chains follows, all from one sample in a study of identical twins. TCRdb itself ran the 5' RACE reads through MiXCR, one entry per CDR3 protein. Seen here are 650,000 to 750,000 distinct CDR3 sequences, 21% observed once, and the top ten hold roughly 4.3%. In addition, the sample was reused for a study of T cells expressing NK-cell markers.

The sequenced material came from PBMCs. These receptors were obtained from a woman aged 18-35 years in good health. The CDR3 runs from the conserved cysteine through the conserved F or W. A D gene is named only where the DNA matches it firmly. Rows give clone size only sometimes, using once, few, many, or a class for an expanded clone.

size,V,J,D,CDR3,DNA
many,TRBV12-3/TRBV12-4,TRBJ1-2,-,CASSLLEGNYGYTF,TGTGCCAGCAGTTTACTGGAGGGTAACTATGGCTACACCTTC
few,TRBV5-6,TRBJ1-5,-,CASSLGRAGQPQHF,TGTGCCAGCAGCTTGGGACGGGCGGGGCAGCCCCAGCATTTT
many,TRBV5-5,TRBJ2-7,-,CASSLVAITIYEQYF,TGTGCCAGCAGCTTGGTGGCGATTACGATCTACGAGCAGTACTTC
few,TRBV9,TRBJ2-1,-,CASSAGPQRDEQFF,TGTGCCAGCAGCGCCGGACCCCAGAGGGATGAGCAGTTCTTC
-,TRBV5-5,TRBJ2-7,TRBD1,CASSLGTGVFYEQYF,TGTGCCAGCAGCTTGGGGACAGGGGTTTTCTACGAGCAGTACTTC
-,TRBV29-1,TRBJ2-7,-,CSVVLGQSGSSEQYF,TGCAGCGTTGTCCTTGGACAGTCCGGTTCCTCCGAGCAGTACTTC
-,TRBV10-3,TRBJ2-7,-,CATTGDAYEQYF,TGTGCCACGACGGGAGACGCATACGAGCAGTACTTC
many,TRBV7-9,TRBJ2-1,TRBD1,CASSQGDPYNEQFF,TGTGCCAGCAGCCAGGGGGACCCCTACAATGAGCAGTTCTTC
many,TRBV15,TRBJ2-1,-,CATSRGSWDNEQFF,TGTGCCACCAGCAGAGGGTCGTGGGACAATGAGCAGTTCTTC
few,TRBV20-1,TRBJ2-5,TRBD2,CSAYTSGQETQYF,TGCAGTGCTTATACTAGCGGCCAAGAGACCCAGTACTTC
-,TRBV4-1,TRBJ2-3,-,CASSQGPTYTDTQYF,TGCGCCAGCAGCCAAGGGCCAACCTACACAGATACGCAGTATTTT
-,TRBV20-1,TRBJ2-7,TRBD2,CSAKPGLAEPGSYEQYF,TGCAGTGCTAAACCGGGACTAGCGGAACCTGGCTCCTACGAGCAGTACTTC
few,TRBV15,TRBJ2-5,-,CATSPGHQETQYF,TGTGCCACCAGTCCAGGCCACCAAGAGACCCAGTACTTC
-,TRBV29-1,TRBJ2-2,TRBD2,CSVVGLGNTGELFF,TGCAGCGTTGTGGGACTAGGAAACACCGGGGAGCTGTTTTTT
-,TRBV5-1,TRBJ2-1,TRBD2,CASSPGGLGSVREQFF,TGCGCCAGCAGCCCGGGGGGACTAGGGTCCGTCCGTGAGCAGTTCTTC
-,TRBV7-2,TRBJ2-1,-,CASSAESEQFF,TGTGCCAGCAGCGCTGAAAGTGAGCAGTTCTTC
many,TRBV20-1,TRBJ2-1,-,CSARSLGHHEQFF,TGCAGTGCTAGGAGTCTGGGCCATCATGAGCAGTTCTTC
-,TRBV7-2,TRBJ2-1,-,CASRGGGLYEQFF,TGTGCCAGCAGAGGGGGAGGACTCTATGAGCAGTTCTTC
once,TRBV20-1,TRBJ2-1,TRBD2,CSAQVPSGGAHEQFF,TGCAGTGCTCAGGTGCCCAGCGGGGGGGCCCATGAGCAGTTCTTC
-,TRBV9,TRBJ1-1,-,CASSPSSGYITEAFF,TGTGCCAGCAGCCCGAGCTCAGGATATATCACTGAAGCTTTCTTT
once,TRBV6-2/TRBV6-3,TRBJ1-1,-,CASATKGEGMKSEAFF,TGTGCCAGCGCGACTAAGGGGGAAGGAATGAAGTCTGAAGCTTTCTTT
few,TRBV12-3/TRBV12-4,TRBJ2-5,-,CASSPSWRTNRLETQYF,TGTGCCAGCAGCCCATCCTGGCGGACTAACCGCCTCGAGACCCAGTACTTC
many,TRBV2,TRBJ2-1,-,CASSESGSSYNEQFF,TGTGCCAGCAGTGAATCGGGGAGCTCCTACAATGAGCAGTTCTTC
many,TRBV12-3/TRBV12-4,TRBJ2-7,-,CASSTPLRAASYEQYF,TGTGCCAGCAGTACGCCTCTACGGGCGGCCTCCTACGAGCAGTACTTC
-,TRBV6-1,TRBJ2-7,-,CASTRVLGYEQYF,TGTGCCAGCACACGTGTTTTGGGTTACGAGCAGTACTTC
-,TRBV7-9,TRBJ2-7,TRBD2,CASSSRLAARIRDF,TGTGCCAGCAGTTCTAGACTAGCGGCAAGGATTAGGGACTTC
-,TRBV20-1,TRBJ1-1,-,CSASPGMEAFF,TGCAGTGCTAGCCCCGGCATGGAAGCTTTCTTT
-,TRBV7-6,TRBJ2-1,TRBD2,CASSLAPGTSVYNEQFF,TGTGCCAGCAGCTTGGCCCCCGGGACTAGCGTCTACAATGAGCAGTTCTTC
few,TRBV5-8,TRBJ2-7,-,CASSPSLGLYF,TGTGCCAGCAGCCCGTCGCTTGGGCTGTACTTC
-,TRBV12-3/TRBV12-4,TRBJ1-5,TRBD1,CASSPGQVSNQPQHF,TGTGCCAGCAGTCCGGGACAGGTTAGCAATCAGCCCCAGCATTTT
few,TRBV7-9,TRBJ1-4,-,CASSLFRGLGEKLFF,TGTGCCAGCAGCTTATTCCGGGGGCTAGGGGAAAAACTGTTTTTT
few,TRBV7-9,TRBJ1-4,-,CASSLWRHATNEKLFF,TGTGCCAGCAGCTTATGGCGACATGCAACTAATGAAAAACTGTTTTTT
-,TRBV25-1,TRBJ1-5,-,CASSDRFSNQPQHF,TGTGCCAGCAGTGATCGGTTTAGCAATCAGCCCCAGCATTTT
many,TRBV20-1,TRBJ2-3,-,CSARIRPPTDTQYF,TGCAGTGCTAGGATTAGGCCCCCCACAGATACGCAGTATTTT
few,TRBV20-1,TRBJ2-7,-,CSASGTSSYEQYF,TGCAGTGCTAGTGGGACGAGCTCCTACGAGCAGTACTTC
-,TRBV20-1,TRBJ2-1,TRBD2,CSANIRLASSYNEQFF,TGCAGTGCTAATATTCGACTAGCGAGCTCCTACAATGAGCAGTTCTTC
-,TRBV29-1,TRBJ1-2,-,CSVADSYGYTF,TGCAGCGTTGCGGACAGCTATGGCTACACCTTC
-,TRBV20-1,TRBJ2-1,TRBD2,CSARSSSGSVHNEQFF,TGCAGTGCTAGGTCCAGTAGCGGGAGCGTACACAATGAGCAGTTCTTC
-,TRBV20-1,TRBJ2-3,-,CSASQHSTDTQYF,TGCAGTGCTAGCCAGCATAGCACAGATACGCAGTATTTT
many,TRBV5-1,TRBJ2-5,-,CASSLTRKYQETQYF,TGCGCCAGCAGCTTGACCCGGAAGTACCAAGAGACCCAGTACTTC
-,TRBV5-1,TRBJ2-7,-,CASSTGMSSYEQYF,TGCGCCAGCAGCACTGGTATGTCCTCCTACGAGCAGTACTTC
few,TRBV15,TRBJ2-5,-,CATVSAQETQYF,TGTGCCACCGTTTCGGCCCAAGAGACCCAGTACTTC
few,TRBV6-1,TRBJ1-1,-,CASSEIQRAGRRAFF,TGTGCCAGCAGTGAAATACAAAGGGCAGGAAGGCGAGCTTTCTTT
-,TRBV7-9,TRBJ2-5,TRBD2,CASSPGTTQETQYF,TGTGCCAGCAGCCCCGGGACTACTCAAGAGACCCAGTACTTC
few,TRBV20-1,TRBJ2-7,TRBD2,CSAKGTSGRALYEQYF,TGCAGTGCTAAGGGGACTAGCGGGAGGGCCCTCTACGAGCAGTACTTC
many,TRBV29-1,TRBJ2-1,-,CSVLAPQEQFF,TGCAGCGTGCTAGCGCCCCAGGAGCAGTTCTTC
few,TRBV5-1,TRBJ2-1,-,CASSRGVQGYYNEQFF,TGCGCCAGCAGCAGGGGGGTACAGGGGTACTACAATGAGCAGTTCTTC